This T cell receptor beta chain emerged from a study of neurological immune-mediated disorders. General study findings and limits: One cluster of related CDR3 sequences contained, by phylogenetic grouping, the repertoires of 18 of 34 multiple sclerosis patients and formed a possible signature. HTLV-1-associated myelopathy had the most TCR clonal expansion, and multiple sclerosis had the least, less than healthy controls. The multiple sclerosis repertoire cluster had no clinical or MRI correlate.

CDR3 length equals 14 residues. In germline, CDR1 is SGHRS, CDR2 YFSETQ. The V end lost 3 bases, the J end lost 6 bases, and 15 bases lay between the germline ends. Synthesis of cDNA used 5'RACE (with 10-nucleotide random UMIs). TCRdb re-called the 5' RACE reads through MiXCR, storing one row per CDR3 protein. The table has roughly 65,000 distinct CDR3 sequences, 4.1% seen once; the top ten hold just over 2.5%. With regard to this clonotype: Its specificity is unknown.

The source material was PBMCs. The rearrangement links TRBV5-1 to TRBJ1-2, with D possibly being TRBD1 (6 bases). The sequence derives from a middle-aged man with multiple sclerosis. DNA of the CDR3: TGCGCCAGCAGCTGGACCACGGGGGACAATGGCTACACCTTC. Translation gives CASSWTTGDNGYTF.